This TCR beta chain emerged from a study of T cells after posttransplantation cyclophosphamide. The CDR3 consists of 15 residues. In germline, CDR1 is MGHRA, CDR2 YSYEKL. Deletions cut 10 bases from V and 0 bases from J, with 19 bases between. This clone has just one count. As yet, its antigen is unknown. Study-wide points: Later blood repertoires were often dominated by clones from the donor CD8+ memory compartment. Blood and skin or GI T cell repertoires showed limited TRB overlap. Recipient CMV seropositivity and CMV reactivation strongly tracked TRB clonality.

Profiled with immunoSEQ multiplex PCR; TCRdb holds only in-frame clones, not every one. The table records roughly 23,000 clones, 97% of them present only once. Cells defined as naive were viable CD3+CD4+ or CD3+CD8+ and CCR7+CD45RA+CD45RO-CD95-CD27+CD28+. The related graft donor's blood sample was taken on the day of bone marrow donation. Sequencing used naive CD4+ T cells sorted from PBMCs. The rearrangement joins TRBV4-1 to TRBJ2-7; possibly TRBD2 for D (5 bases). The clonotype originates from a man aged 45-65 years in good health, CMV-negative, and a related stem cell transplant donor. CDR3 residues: CATQETPAGSYEQYF. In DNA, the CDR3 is TGCGCCACCCAGGAGACTCCGGCGGGCTCCTACGAGCAGTACTTC.